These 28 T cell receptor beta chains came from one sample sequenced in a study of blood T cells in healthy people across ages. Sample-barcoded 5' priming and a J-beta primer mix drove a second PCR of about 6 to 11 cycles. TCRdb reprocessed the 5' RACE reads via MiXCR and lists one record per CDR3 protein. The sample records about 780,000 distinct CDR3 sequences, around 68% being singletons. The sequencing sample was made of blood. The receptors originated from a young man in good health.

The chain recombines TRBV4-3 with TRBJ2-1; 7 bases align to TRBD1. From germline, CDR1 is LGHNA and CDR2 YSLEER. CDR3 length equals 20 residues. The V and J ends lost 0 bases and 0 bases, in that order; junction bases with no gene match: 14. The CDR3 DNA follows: TGCGCCAGCAGCCAAGATAGGGACAGTCTGATAGAGAGCTCCTACAATGAGCAGTTCTTC. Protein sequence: CASSQDRDSLIESSYNEQFF.

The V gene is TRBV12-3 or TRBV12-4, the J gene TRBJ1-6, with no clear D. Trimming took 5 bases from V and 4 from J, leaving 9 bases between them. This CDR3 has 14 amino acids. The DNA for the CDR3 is TGTGCCAGCAGTCCTAGACTATATAATTCACCCCTCCACTTT. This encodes CASSPRLYNSPLHF.

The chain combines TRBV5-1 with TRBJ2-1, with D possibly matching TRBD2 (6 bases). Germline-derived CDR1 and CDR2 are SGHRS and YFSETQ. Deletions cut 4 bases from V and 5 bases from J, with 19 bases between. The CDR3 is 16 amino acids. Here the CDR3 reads CASSQTRREVHNEQFF. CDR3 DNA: TGCGCCAGCAGCCAAACACGCAGGGAGGTCCACAATGAGCAGTTCTTC. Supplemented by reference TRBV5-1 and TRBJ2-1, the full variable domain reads KAGVTQTPRYLIKTRGQQVTLSCSPISGHRSVSWYQQTPGQGLQFLFEYFSETQRNKGNFPGRFSGRQFSNSRSEMNVSTLELGDSALYLCASSQTRREVHNEQFFGPGTRLTVL.

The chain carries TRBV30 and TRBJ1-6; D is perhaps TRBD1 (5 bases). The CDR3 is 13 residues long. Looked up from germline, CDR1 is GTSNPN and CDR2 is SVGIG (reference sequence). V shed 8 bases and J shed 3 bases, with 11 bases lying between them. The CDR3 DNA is TGTGCCCGAGGGACCGACTATAATTCACCCCTCCACTTT. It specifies CARGTDYNSPLHF.

The CDR3 bases are TGTGCCAGCAGTTTAGCGCTCAGGGGATGGGGGGAGCAGTACTTC. This codes for CASSLALRGWGEQYF. The chain carries TRBV12-3 or TRBV12-4 and TRBJ2-7; D may be TRBD1 (6 bases). The V and J ends lost 0 bases and 7 bases respectively, with 16 bases between them. The CDR3 has 15 residues.

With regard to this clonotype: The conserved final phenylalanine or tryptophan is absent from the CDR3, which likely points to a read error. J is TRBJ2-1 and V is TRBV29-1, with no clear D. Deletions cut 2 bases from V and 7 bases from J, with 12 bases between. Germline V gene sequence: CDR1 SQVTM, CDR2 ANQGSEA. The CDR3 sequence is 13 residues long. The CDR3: CSVEPVASNEQFS. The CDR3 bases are TGCAGCGTTGAACCGGTGGCGTCGAATGAGCAGTTCTCC.

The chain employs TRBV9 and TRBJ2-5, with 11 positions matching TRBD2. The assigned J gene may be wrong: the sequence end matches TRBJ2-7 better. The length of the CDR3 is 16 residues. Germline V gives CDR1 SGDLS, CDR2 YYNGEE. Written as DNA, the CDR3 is TGTGCCAGCAGCCCCCGACTAGCGGGGAACCGAGACGAGCAGTACTTC. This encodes CASSPRLAGNRDEQYF.

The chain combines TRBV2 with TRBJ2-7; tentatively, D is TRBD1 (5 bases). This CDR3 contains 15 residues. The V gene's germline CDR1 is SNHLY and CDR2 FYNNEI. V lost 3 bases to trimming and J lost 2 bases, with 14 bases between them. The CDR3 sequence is CASSEGLGAPYEQYF. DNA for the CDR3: TGTGCCAGCAGTGAGGGGCTAGGTGCGCCCTACGAGCAGTACTTC.

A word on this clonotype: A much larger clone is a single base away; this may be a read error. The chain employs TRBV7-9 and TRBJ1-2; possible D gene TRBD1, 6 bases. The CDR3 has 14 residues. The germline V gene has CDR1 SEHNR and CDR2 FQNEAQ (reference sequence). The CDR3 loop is CASSPDSTSYDYTF. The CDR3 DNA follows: TGTGCCAGCAGCCCGGACAGTACCAGCTATGACTACACCTTC.

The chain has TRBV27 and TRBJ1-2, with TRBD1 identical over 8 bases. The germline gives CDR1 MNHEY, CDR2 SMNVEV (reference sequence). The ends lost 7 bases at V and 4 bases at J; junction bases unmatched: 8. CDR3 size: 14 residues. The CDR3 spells CASTADRDGYGYTF. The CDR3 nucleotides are TGTGCCAGCACCGCGGACAGGGATGGCTATGGCTACACCTTC.

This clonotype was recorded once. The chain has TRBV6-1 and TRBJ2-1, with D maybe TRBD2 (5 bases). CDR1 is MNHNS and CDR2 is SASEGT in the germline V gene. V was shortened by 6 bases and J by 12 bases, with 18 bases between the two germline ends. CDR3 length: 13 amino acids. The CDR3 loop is CASRVALRPGQFF. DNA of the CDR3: TGTGCCAGCAGAGTAGCGCTAAGGCCTGGGCAGTTCTTC.

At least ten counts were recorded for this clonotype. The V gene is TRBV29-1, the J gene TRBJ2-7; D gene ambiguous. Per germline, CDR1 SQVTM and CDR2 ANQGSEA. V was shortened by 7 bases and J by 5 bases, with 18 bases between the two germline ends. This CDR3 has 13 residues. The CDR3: CSGTAQFADEQYF. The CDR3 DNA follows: TGCAGCGGCACGGCCCAATTCGCGGACGAGCAGTACTTC.

CDR3 coding DNA: TGTGCCAGCAGCTCGGACTACTTAGCCACCGGGGAGCTGTTTTTT. It is translated as CASSSDYLATGELFF. The chain employs TRBV7-2 and TRBJ2-2; tentative D call: TRBD2 (6 bases). CDR3 length: 15 amino acids. V lost 4 bases and J 4 bases, leaving 13 bases between the germline ends. Germline V gene sequence: CDR1 SGHTA, CDR2 FQGNSA.

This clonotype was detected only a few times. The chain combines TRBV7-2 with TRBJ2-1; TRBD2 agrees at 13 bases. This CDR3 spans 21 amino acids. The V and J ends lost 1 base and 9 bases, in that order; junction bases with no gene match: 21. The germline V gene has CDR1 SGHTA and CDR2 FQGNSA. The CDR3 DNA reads TGTGCCAGCAGCTTAGGGCGACTAGCGGGGGGCCCCCGGGTCGAGGCAATTGAGCAGTTCTTC. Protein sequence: CASSLGRLAGGPRVEAIEQFF.

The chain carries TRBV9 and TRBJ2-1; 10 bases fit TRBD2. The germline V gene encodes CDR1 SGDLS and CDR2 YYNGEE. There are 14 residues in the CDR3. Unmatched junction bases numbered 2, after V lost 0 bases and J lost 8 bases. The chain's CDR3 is CASSVGSGGDEQFF. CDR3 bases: TGTGCCAGCAGCGTAGGAAGCGGGGGGGATGAGCAGTTCTTC.

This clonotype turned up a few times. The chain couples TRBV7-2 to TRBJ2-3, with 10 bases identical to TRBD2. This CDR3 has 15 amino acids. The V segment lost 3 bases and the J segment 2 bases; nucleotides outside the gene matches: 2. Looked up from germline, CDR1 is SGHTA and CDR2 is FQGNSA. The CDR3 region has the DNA TGTGCCAGCAGCTTCACTAGCGGGAACACAGATACGCAGTATTTT. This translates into CASSFTSGNTDTQYF.

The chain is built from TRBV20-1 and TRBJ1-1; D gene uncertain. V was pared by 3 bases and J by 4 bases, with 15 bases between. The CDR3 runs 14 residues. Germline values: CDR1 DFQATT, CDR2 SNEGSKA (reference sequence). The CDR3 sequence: CSASEARWATEAFF. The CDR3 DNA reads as TGCAGTGCTAGTGAGGCACGGTGGGCCACTGAAGCTTTCTTT.

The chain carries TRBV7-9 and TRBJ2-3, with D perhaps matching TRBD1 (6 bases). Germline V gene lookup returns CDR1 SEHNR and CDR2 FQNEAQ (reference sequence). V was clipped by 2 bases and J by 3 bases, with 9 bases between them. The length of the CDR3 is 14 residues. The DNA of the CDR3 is TGTGCCAGCAGCTTATCACAGGGAACAGATACGCAGTATTTT. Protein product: CASSLSQGTDTQYF.

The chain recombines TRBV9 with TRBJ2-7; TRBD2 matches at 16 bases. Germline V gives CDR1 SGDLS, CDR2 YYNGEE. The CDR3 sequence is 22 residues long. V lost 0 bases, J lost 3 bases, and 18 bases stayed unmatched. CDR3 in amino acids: CASSVDPRGLPGLAGGLYEQYF. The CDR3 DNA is TGTGCCAGCAGCGTAGACCCTCGGGGACTTCCGGGACTAGCGGGGGGGCTCTACGAGCAGTACTTC.

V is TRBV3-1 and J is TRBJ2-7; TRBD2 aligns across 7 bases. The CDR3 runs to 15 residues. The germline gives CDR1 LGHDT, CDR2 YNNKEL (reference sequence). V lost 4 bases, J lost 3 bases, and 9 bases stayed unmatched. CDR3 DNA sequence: TGTGCCAGCAGCCCCGCGGCGGGGGTACGCTACGAGCAGTACTTC. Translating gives CASSPAAGVRYEQYF.

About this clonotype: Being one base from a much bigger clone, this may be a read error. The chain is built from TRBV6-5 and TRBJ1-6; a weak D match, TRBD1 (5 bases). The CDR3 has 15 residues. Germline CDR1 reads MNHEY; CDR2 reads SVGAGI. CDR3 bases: TGTACCAGCAGTTATCGACAGAGCTATAATTCACCCCTCCACTTT. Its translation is CTSSYRQSYNSPLHF.

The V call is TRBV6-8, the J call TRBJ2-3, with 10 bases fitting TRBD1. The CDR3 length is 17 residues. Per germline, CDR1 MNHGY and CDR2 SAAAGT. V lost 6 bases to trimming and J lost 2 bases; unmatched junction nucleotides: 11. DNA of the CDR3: TGTGCCAGCAGACGGACCCCGGGACAGGGGCCCACAGATACGCAGTATTTT. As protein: CASRRTPGQGPTDTQYF.

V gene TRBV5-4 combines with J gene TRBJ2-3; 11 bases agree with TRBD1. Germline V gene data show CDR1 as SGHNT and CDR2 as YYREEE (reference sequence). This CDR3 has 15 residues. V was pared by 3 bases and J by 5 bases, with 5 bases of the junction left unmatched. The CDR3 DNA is TGTGCCAGCAGCTCGGGACAGGGGGTGATAGATACGCAGTATTTT. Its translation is CASSSGQGVIDTQYF.

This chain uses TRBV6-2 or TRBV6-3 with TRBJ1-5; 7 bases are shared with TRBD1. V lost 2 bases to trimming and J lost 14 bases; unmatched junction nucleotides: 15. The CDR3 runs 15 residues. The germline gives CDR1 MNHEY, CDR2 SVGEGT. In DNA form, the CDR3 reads TGTGCCAGCAGTTACCCGAGGGGGCCATCAGCCTACGAGCATTTT. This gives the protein CASSYPRGPSAYEHF.

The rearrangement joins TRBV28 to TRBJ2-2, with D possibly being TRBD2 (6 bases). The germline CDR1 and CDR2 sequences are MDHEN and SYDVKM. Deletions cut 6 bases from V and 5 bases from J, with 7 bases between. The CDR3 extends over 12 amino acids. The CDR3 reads CASRSGTGELFF. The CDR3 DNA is TGTGCCAGCAGGAGCGGGACCGGGGAGCTGTTTTTT.

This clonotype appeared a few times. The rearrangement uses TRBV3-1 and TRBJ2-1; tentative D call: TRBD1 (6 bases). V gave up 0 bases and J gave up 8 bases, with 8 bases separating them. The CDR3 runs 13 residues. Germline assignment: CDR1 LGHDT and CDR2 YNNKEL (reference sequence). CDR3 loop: CASSQDPGDEQFF. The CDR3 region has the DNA TGTGCCAGCAGCCAAGACCCAGGGGATGAGCAGTTCTTC.

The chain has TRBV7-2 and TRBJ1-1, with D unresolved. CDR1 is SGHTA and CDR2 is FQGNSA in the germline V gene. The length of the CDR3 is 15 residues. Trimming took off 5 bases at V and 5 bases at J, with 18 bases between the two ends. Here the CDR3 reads CASSAAWGSGTEAFF. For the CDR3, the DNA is TGTGCCAGCAGCGCGGCCTGGGGTAGTGGAACTGAAGCTTTCTTT.

The CDR3: CASSLNRAVTEAFF. CDR3 nucleotides: TGTGCCAGCAGTTTGAACAGGGCGGTGACTGAAGCTTTCTTT. V and J are TRBV12-3 or TRBV12-4 and TRBJ1-1, with D perhaps matching TRBD1 (6 bases). V was cut by 3 bases and J by 5 bases, with 13 bases left in between. This CDR3 comprises 14 residues.